Given below is one T cell receptor (beta chain) in context. Antigen specificity is unknown. The entry originates in a study of Ad26.COV2.S vaccination and SARS-CoV-2 variants. Study background: The donor participated in the COV1001 trial, in its Ad26.COV2.S arm. Study results and limitations: From the TCR breadth and depth analyses, total T cell responses may have been underestimated.

Clones were sequenced by immunoSEQ multiplex PCR, and TCRdb holds only the in-frame ones, with some missing. This table holds a few hundred thousand clones, around 87% found once. The V segment lost 1 base and the J segment 8 bases; nucleotides outside the gene matches: 8. The CDR3 has 15 residues. From germline, CDR1 is SGHVS and CDR2 FNYEAQ. Treatment: about 20 received Ad26.COV2.S at low or high dose, single or two shots; roughly five received placebo; per-sample allocation not given. Day 63 after the first injection of vaccine or placebo was the sampling time. Vaccination used an Ad26 vector expressing Wuhan-strain SARS-CoV-2 spike.

This sequence joins TRBV7-6 and TRBJ1-2; 9 bases map to TRBD1. The sequence came from a person between 18 and 65 years old who received the Ad26.COV2.S COVID-19 vaccine or a placebo. The input for sequencing was peripheral blood, taken in a trial of Ad26.COV2.S vaccine versus placebo. The DNA of the CDR3 is TGTGCCAGCAGCTTAGACCCTACAGGGGGCCGGGGCTACACCTTC. As protein: CASSLDPTGGRGYTF.